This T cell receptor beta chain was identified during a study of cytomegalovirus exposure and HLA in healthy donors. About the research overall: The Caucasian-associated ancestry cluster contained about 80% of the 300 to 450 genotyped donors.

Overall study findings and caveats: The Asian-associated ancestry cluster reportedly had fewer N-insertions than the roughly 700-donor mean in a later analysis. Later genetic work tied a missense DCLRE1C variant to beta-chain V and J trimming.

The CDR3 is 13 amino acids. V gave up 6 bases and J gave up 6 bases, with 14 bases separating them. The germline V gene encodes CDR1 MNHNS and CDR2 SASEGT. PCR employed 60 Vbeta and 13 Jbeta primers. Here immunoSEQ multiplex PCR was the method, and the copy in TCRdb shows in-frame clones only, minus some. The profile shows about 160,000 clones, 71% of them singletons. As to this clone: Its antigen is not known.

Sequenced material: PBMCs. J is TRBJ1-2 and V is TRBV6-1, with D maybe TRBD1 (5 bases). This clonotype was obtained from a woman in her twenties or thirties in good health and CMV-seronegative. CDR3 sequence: CASRAAQVDGYTF. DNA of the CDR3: TGTGCCAGCAGAGCAGCACAGGTAGATGGCTACACCTTC.